This TCR beta chain is drawn from a study of OX40 agonist ivuxolimab in advanced cancers. Study-level information: A male proportion of over 75% was recorded, with mean age around 55 years and range about 23 to 90.

Remarks on this clone: What it recognizes is unknown.

TCRdb keeps only in-frame clones here, not all; method: immunoSEQ multiplex PCR. This sample has 90,000 to 100,000 clones, with around 87% found just once. General observations from the study: On average, a greater number of expanded clones characterised CD8+ T cells relative to CD4+.

This CDR3 is 15 amino acids long. Losses at the gene ends were 0 bases for V and 4 bases for J; bases not matched to a gene: 6. In germline, CDR1 is MGHRA, CDR2 YSYEKL. This rearrangement joins TRBV4-1 to TRBJ2-7, with 7 bases lining up with TRBD1. The TCR comes from an adult with an advanced solid tumor such as melanoma, head and neck, liver or kidney cancer. The sequences come from CD4+ or CD8+ T cells sorted from blood, collected in a trial of the OX40 agonist ivuxolimab. The CDR3 nucleotides read TGCGCCAGCAGCCAAGAATCGCGGACAGGTTACGAGCAGTACTTC. This codes for CASSQESRTGYEQYF.